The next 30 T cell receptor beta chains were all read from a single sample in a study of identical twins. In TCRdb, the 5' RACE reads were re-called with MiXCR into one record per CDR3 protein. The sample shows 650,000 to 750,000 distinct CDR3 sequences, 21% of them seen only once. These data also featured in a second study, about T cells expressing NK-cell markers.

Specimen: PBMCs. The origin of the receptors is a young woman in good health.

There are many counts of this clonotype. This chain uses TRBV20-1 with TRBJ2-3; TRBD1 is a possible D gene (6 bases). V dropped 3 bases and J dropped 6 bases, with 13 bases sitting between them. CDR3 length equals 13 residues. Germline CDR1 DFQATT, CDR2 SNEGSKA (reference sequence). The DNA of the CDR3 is TGCAGTGCTAGTCCCTGGGGGCTTGATACGCAGTATTTT. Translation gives CSASPWGLDTQYF.

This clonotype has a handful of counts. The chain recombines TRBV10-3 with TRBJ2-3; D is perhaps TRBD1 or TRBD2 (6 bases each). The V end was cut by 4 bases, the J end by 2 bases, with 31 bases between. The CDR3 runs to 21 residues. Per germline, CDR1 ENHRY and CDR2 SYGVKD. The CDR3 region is CAISGFRGTTRQQGNTDTQYF. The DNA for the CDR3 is TGTGCCATCAGTGGGTTCCGGGGGACAACAAGGCAACAGGGCAACACAGATACGCAGTATTTT.

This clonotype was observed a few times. CDR3: CASSYRLAWEQYF. The CDR3 DNA sequence: TGTGCCAGCAGTTACCGCCTAGCCTGGGAGCAGTACTTC. This chain links TRBV6-5 with TRBJ2-7; tentatively, D is TRBD2 (5 bases). Deletions cut 2 bases from V and 7 bases from J, with 12 bases between. This CDR3 spans 13 amino acids. Germline CDR1 reads MNHEY; CDR2 reads SVGAGI.

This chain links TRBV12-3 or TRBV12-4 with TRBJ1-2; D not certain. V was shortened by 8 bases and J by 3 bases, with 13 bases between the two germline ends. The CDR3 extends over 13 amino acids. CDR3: CASVAERDYGYTF. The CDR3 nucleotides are TGTGCCAGCGTAGCAGAGAGGGACTATGGCTACACCTTC.

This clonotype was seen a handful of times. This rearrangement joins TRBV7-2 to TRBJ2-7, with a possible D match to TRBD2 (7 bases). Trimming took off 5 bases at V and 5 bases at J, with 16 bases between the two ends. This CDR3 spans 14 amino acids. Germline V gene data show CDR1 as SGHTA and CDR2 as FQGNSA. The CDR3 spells CASSAGALPDEQYF. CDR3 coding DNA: TGTGCCAGCAGCGCGGGGGCACTCCCGGACGAGCAGTACTTC. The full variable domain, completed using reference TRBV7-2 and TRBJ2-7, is GAGVSQSPSNKVTEKGKDVELRCDPISGHTALYWYRQSLGQGLEFLIYFQGNSAPDKSGLPSDRFSAERTGGSVSTLTIQRTQQEDSAVYLCASSAGALPDEQYFGPGTRLTVT.

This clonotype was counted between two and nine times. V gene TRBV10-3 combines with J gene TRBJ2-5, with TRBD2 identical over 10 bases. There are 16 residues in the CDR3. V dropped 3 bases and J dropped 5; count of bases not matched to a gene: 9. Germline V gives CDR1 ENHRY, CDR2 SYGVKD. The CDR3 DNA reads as TGTGCCATCAGTGAATTAAGCGGGAGGGCCGGGGAGACCCAGTACTTC. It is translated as CAISELSGRAGETQYF.

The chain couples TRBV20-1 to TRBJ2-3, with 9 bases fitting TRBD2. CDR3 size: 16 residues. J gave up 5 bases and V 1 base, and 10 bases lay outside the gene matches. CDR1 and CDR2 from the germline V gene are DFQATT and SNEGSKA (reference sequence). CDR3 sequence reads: CSARAPGSGGRDTQYF. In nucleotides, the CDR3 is TGCAGTGCTAGAGCTCCCGGTAGCGGGGGCCGAGATACGCAGTATTTT.

CDR3 loop: CASSQDRSGTSRNTIYF. The CDR3 nucleotides are TGCGCCAGCAGCCAAGATCGGTCAGGGACTTCGCGGAACACCATATATTTT. The chain carries TRBV4-3 and TRBJ1-3; a weak D match, TRBD1 (5 bases). The ends were cut back, 0 bases at V and 7 bases at J, with 19 bases in the middle. The germline CDR1 and CDR2 sequences are LGHNA and YSLEER. CDR3 length: 17 amino acids.

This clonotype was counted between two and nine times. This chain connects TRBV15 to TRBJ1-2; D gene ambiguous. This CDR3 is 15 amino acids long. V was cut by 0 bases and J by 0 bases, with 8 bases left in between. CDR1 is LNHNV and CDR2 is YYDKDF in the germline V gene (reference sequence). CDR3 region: CATSREAITNYGYTF. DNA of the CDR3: TGTGCCACCAGCAGAGAGGCGATCACTAACTATGGCTACACCTTC. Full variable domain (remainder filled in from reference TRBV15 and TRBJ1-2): DAMVIQNPRYQVTQFGKPVTLSCSQTLNHNVMYWYQQKSSQAPKLLFHYYDKDFNNEADTPDNFQSRRPNTSFCFLDIRSPGLGDTAMYLCATSREAITNYGYTFGSGTRLTVV.

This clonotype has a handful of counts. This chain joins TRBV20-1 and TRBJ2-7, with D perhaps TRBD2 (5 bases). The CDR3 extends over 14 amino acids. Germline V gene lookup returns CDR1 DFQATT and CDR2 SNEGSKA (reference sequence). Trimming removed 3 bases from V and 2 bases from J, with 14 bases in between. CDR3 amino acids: CSASNSASTYEQYF. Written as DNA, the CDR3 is TGCAGTGCTAGTAATAGCGCTTCCACCTACGAGCAGTACTTC.

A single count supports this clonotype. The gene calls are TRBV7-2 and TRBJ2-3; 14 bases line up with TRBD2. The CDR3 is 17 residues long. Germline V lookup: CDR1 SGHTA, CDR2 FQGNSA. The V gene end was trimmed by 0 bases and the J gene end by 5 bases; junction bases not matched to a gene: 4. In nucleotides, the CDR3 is TGTGCCAGCAGCTTAGCAGGGACTAGCGGGGGTCTAGATACGCAGTATTTT. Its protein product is CASSLAGTSGGLDTQYF.

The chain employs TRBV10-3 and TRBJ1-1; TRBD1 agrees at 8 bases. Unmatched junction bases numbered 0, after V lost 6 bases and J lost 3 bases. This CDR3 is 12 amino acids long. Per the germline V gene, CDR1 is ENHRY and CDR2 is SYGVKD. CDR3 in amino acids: CAIRDRDTEAFF. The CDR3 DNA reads TGTGCCATCAGGGACAGGGACACTGAAGCTTTCTTT.

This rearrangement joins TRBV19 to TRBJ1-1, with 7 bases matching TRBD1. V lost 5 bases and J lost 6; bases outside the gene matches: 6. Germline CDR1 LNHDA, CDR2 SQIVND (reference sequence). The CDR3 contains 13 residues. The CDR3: CASSDQGEAEAFF. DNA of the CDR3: TGTGCCAGTAGTGATCAGGGGGAGGCTGAAGCTTTCTTT.

CDR3: CAWTSGFSYNEQFF. CDR3 sequence (DNA): TGTGCCTGGACCTCAGGGTTCTCCTACAATGAGCAGTTCTTC. The chain recombines TRBV30 with TRBJ2-1; the D gene is possibly TRBD1 (5 bases). The germline V gene has CDR1 GTSNPN and CDR2 SVGIG (reference sequence). Trimming removed 4 bases from V and 0 bases from J, with 10 bases in between. The CDR3 is 14 residues long.

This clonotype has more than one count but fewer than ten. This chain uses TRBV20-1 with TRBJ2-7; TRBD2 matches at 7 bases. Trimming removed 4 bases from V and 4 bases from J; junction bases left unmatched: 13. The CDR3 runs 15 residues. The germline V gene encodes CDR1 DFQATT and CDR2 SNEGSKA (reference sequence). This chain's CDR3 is CSATRMGGRPYEQYF. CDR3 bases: TGCAGTGCTACCAGAATGGGGGGGAGGCCTTACGAGCAGTACTTC.

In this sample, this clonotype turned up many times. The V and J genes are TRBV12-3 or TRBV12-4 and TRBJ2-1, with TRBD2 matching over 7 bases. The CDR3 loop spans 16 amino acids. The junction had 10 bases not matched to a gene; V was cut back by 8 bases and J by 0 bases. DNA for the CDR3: TGTGCCAGCGGCCAACTAGCGTGGAGCTCCTACAATGAGCAGTTCTTC. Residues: CASGQLAWSSYNEQFF.

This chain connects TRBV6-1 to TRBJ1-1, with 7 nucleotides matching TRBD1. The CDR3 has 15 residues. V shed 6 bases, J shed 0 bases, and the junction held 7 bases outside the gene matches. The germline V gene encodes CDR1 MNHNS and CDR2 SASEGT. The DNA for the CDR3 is TGTGCCAGCAGCCGGAGGGGGCCGATGAACACTGAAGCTTTCTTT. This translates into CASSRRGPMNTEAFF.

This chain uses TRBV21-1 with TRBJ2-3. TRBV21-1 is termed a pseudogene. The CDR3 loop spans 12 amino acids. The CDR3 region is CAGTTITDTQYF. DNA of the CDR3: TGTGCCGGAACAACTATCACAGATACGCAGTATTTT.

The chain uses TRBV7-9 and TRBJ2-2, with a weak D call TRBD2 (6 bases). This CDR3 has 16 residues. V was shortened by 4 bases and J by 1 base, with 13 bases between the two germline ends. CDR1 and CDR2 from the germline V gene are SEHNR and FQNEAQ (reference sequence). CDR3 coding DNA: TGTGCCAGCAGCTCGGCGGGACGGAAGAACACCGGGGAGCTGTTTTTT. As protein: CASSSAGRKNTGELFF.

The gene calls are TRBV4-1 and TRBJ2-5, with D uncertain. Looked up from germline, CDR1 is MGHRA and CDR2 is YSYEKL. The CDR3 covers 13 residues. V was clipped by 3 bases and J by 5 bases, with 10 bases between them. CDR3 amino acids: CASSQFTRETQYF. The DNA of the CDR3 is TGCGCCAGCAGCCAGTTCACCCGGGAGACCCAGTACTTC.

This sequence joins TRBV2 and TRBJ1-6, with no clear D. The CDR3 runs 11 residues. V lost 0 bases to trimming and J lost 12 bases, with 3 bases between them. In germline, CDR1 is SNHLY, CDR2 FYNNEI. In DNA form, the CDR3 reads TGTGCCAGCAGTGAAGCGGAACCCCTCCACTTT. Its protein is CASSEAEPLHF. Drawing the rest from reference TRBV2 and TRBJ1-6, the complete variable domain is EPEVTQTPSHQVTQMGQEVILRCVPISNHLYFYWYRQILGQKVEFLVSFYNNEISEKSEIFDDQFSVERPDGSNFTLKIRSTKLEDSAMYFCASSEAEPLHFGNGTRLTVT.

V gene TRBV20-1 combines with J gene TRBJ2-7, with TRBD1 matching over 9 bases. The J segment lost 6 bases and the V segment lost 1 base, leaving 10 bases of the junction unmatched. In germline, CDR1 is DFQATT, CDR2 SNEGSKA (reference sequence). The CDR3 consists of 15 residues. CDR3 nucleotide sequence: TGCAGTGCTAGAGTAGGCCTACAGGGGGCAGGCGAGCAGTACTTC. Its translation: CSARVGLQGAGEQYF.

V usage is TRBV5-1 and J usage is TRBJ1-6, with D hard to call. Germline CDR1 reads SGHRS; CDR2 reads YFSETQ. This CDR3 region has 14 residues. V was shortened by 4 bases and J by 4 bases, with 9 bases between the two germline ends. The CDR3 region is CASSRAEYNSPLHF. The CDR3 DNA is TGCGCCAGCAGCCGGGCGGAGTATAATTCACCCCTCCACTTT.

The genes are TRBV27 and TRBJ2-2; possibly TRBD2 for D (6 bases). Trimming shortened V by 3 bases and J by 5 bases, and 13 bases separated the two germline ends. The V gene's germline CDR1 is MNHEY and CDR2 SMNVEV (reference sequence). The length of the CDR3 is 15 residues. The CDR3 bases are TGTGCCAGCAGTTTTGTGGGAGGATTTACCGGGGAGCTGTTTTTT. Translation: CASSFVGGFTGELFF.

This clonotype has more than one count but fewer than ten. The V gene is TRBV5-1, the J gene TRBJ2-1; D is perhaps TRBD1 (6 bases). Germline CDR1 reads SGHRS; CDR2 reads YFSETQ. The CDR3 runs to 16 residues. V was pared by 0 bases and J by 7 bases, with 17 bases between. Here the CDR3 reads CASSLVGQGYLNEQFF. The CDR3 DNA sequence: TGCGCCAGCAGCTTGGTGGGGCAGGGGTACTTGAATGAGCAGTTCTTC.

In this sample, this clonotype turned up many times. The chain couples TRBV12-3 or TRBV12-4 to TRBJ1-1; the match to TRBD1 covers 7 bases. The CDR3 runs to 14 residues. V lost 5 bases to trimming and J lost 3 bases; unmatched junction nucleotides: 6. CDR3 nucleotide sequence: TGTGCCAGCAGTATCCGGACAGGCCACACTGAAGCTTTCTTT. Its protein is CASSIRTGHTEAFF.

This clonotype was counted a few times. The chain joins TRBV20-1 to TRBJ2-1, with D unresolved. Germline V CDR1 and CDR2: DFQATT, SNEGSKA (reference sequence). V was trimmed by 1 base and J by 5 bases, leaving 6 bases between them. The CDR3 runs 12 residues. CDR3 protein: CSARVPNNEQFF. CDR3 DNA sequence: TGCAGTGCTAGAGTCCCCAACAATGAGCAGTTCTTC.

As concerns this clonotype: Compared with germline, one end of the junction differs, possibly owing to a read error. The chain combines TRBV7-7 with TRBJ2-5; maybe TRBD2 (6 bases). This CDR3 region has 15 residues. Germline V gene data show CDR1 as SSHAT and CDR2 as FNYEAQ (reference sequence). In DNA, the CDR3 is TGTGCTAGCAGCTTTGACGGCTGGGCGGGGAAGACCCAGTACTTC. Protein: CASSFDGWAGKTQYF.

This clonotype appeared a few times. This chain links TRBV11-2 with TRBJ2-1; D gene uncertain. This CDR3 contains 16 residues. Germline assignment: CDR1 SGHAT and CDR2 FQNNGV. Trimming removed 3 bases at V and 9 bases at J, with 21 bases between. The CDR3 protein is CASSLAVLSPRGEQFF. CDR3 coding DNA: TGTGCCAGCAGCTTGGCGGTCCTCTCGCCCCGCGGTGAGCAGTTCTTC.

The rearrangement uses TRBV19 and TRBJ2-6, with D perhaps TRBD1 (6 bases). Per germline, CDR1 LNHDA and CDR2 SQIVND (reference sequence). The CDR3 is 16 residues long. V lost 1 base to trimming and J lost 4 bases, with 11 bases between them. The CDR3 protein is CASSIVAGDGANVLTF. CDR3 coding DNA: TGTGCCAGTAGTATAGTGGCAGGGGACGGGGCCAACGTCCTGACTTTC.